This T cell receptor beta chain was identified during a study of blood T cell repertoires in COVID-19. Turning to the study itself: Acute-phase and convalescent COVID-19 samples originated in the United States, Italy and Spain. PBMCs, B-cell-depleted T cells, or T cells were the source of the cDNA or gDNA that made up the material.

In the original workflow: From reference gene primer amplification, estimates of nucleated cell counts were derived. Clones were read by immunoSEQ multiplex PCR, and TCRdb kept only the in-frame ones, dropping some. The DNA was the basis for D and trimming; V, J and clone size are from that table. The sample comprises fewer than 30,000 clones, about 80% of which are singletons, and less than 20% rests with the top ten. The germline CDR1 and CDR2 sequences are LNHDA and SQIVND (reference sequence). This CDR3 is built from 15 residues. Trimming cost V 0 bases and J 2 bases, with 8 bases left between them.

This chain connects TRBV19 to TRBJ1-5; D may be TRBD1 (6 bases). The origin of this receptor is a man between 65 and 80 years old with active COVID-19. Material for sequencing was peripheral blood. The CDR3 nucleotides read TGTGCCAGTAGTATAGACAGGGGCGGCAATCAGCCCCAGCATTTT. Encoded protein: CASSIDRGGNQPQHF.